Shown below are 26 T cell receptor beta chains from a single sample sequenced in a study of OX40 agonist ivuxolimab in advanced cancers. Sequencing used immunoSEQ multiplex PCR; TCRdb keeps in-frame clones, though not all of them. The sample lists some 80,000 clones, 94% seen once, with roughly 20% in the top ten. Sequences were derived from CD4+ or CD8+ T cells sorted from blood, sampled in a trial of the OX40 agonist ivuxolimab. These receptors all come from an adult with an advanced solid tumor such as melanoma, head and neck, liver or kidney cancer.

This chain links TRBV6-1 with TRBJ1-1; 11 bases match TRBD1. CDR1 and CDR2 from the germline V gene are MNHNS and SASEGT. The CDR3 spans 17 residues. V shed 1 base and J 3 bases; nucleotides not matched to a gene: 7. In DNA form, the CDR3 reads TGTGCCAGCAGTGAAGATCGGACAGGGGGCCAGGACACTGAAGCTTTCTTT. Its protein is CASSEDRTGGQDTEAFF.

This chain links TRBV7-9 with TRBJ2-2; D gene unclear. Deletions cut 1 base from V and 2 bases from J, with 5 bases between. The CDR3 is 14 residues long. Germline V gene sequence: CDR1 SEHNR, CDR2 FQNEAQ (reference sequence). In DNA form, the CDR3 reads TGTGCCAGCAGCTTAGGGTACAACACCGGGGAGCTGTTTTTT. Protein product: CASSLGYNTGELFF.

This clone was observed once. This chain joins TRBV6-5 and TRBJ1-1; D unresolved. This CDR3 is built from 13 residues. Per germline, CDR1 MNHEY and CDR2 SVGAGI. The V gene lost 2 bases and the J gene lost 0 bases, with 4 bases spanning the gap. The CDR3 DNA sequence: TGTGCCAGCAGTTACGCGGTGAACACTGAAGCTTTCTTT. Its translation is CASSYAVNTEAFF.

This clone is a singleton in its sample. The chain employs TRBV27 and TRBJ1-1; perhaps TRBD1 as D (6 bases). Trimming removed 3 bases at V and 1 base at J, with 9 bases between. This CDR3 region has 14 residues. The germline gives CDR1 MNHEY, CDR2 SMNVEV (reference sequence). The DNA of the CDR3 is TGTGCCAGCAGTTTTTGGGGACAGAACACTGAAGCTTTCTTT. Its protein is CASSFWGQNTEAFF.

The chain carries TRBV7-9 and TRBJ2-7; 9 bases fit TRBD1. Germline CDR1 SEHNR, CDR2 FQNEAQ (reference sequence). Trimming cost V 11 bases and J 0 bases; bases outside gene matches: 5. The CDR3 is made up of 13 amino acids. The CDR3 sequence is CAGGDRVSYEQYF. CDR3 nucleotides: TGTGCCGGCGGGGACAGGGTCTCCTACGAGCAGTACTTC. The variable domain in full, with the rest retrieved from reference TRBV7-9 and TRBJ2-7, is DTGVSQNPRHKITKRGQNVTFRCDPISEHNRLYWYRQTLGQGPEFLTYFQNEAQLEKSRLLSDRFSAERPKGSFSTLEIQRTEQGDSAMYLCAGGDRVSYEQYFGPGTRLTVT.

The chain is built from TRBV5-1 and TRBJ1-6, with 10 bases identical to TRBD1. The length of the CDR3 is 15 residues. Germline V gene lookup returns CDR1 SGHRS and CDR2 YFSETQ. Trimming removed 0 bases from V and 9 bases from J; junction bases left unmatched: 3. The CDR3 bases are TGCGCCAGCAGCTTGGGGACAGGGGGGAGTTCACCCCTCCACTTT. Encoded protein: CASSLGTGGSSPLHF.

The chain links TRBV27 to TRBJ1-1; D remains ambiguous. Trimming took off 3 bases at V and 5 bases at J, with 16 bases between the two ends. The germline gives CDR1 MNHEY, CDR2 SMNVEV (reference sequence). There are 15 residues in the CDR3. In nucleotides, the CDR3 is TGTGCCAGCAGTTTCGCGGGCGGGTCGTGGACTGAAGCTTTCTTT. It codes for CASSFAGGSWTEAFF.

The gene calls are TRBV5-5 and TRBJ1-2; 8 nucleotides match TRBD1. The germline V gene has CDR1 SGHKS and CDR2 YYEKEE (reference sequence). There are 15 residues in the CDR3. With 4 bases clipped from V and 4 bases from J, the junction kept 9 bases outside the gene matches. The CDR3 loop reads CASSTQTGESYGYTF. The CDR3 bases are TGTGCCAGCAGCACGCAGACAGGGGAATCCTATGGCTACACCTTC.

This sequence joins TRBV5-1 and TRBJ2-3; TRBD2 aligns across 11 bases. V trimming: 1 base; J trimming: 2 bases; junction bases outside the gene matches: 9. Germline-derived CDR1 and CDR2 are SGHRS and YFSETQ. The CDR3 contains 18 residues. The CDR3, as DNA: TGCGCCAGCAGCTTGACGGGACTAGCGGCCGACCTCACAGATACGCAGTATTTT. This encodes CASSLTGLAADLTDTQYF.

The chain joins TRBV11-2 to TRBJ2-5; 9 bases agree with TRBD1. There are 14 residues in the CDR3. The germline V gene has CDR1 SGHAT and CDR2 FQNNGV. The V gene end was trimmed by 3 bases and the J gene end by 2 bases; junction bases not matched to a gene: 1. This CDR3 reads CASSLGQGQETQYF. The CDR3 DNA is TGTGCCAGCAGCTTGGGACAGGGTCAAGAGACCCAGTACTTC.

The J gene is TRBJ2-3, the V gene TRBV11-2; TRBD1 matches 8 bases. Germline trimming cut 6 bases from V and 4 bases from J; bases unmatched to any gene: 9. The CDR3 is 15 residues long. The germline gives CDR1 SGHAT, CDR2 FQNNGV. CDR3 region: CASRTDRGVADTQYF. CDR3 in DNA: TGTGCCAGCAGAACAGACAGGGGAGTGGCAGATACGCAGTATTTT.

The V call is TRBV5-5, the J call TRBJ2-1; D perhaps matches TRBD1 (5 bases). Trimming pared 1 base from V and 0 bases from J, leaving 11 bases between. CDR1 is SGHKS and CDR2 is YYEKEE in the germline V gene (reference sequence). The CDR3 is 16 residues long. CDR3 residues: CASSLTGQSSYNEQFF. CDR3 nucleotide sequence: TGTGCCAGCAGCTTGACAGGACAAAGCTCCTACAATGAGCAGTTCTTC.

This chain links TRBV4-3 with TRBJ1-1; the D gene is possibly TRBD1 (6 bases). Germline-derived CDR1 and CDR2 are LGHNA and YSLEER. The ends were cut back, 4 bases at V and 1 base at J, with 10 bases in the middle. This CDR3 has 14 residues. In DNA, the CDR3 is TGCGCCAGCAGCCGAATACAGGGGAACACTGAAGCTTTCTTT. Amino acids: CASSRIQGNTEAFF.

CDR3 loop: CASSMPGQNYGYTF. The CDR3 nucleotides are TGTGCCAGTAGTATGCCGGGACAGAACTATGGCTACACCTTC. V and J are TRBV19 and TRBJ1-2; 7 bases align to TRBD1. CDR1 LNHDA and CDR2 SQIVND come from the germline V gene (reference sequence). The CDR3 is 14 amino acids. V shed 3 bases and J 2 bases; nucleotides not matched to a gene: 3. Variable domain in full (rest from reference TRBV19 and TRBJ1-2): DGGITQSPKYLFRKEGQNVTLSCEQNLNHDAMYWYRQDPGQGLRLIYYSQIVNDFQKGDIAEGYSVSREKKESFPLTVTSAQKNPTAFYLCASSMPGQNYGYTFGSGTRLTVV.

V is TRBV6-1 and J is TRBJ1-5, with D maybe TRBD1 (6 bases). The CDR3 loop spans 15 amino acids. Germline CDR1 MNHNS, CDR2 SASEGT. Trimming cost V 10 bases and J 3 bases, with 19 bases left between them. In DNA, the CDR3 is TGTGCCACCTTGCGGGGGGCAGGGCACAATCAGCCCCAGCATTTT. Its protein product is CATLRGAGHNQPQHF.

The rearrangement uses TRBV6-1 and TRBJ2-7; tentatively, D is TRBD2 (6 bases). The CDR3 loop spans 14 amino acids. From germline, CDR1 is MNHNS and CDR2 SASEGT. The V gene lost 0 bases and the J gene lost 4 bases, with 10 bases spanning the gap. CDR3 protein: CASSEALARYEQYF. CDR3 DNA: TGTGCCAGCAGTGAAGCGCTAGCGAGGTACGAGCAGTACTTC.

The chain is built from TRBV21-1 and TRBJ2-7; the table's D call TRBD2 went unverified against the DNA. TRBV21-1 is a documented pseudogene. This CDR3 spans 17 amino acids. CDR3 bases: TGTGCCAGCAGCAAAGGTGGCCGCACGCCTAGGTCCTACGAGCAGTACTTC. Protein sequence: CASSKGGRTPRSYEQYF.

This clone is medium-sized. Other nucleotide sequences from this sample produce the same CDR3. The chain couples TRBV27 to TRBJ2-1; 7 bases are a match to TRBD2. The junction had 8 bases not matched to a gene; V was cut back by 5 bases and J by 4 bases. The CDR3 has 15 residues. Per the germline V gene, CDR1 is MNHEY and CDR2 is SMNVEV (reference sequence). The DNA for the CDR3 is TGTGCCAGCAGTCCCGGTACGGGGGGTTACAATGAGCAGTTCTTC. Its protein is CASSPGTGGYNEQFF.

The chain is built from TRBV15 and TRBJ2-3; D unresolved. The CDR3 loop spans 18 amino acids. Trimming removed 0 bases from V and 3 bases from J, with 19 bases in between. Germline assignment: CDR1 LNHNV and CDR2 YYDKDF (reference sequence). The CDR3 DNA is TGTGCCACCAGCAGAGAGTCCCTTCCTGCAGGTGGGACAGATACGCAGTATTTT. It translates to CATSRESLPAGGTDTQYF.

The CDR3 coding sequence is TGTGCCCGTTTCGGAGACAGGGGCTACGAGCAGTACTTC. Translation gives CARFGDRGYEQYF. The V call is TRBV27, the J call TRBJ2-7; 8 bases map to TRBD1. Germline CDR1 is MNHEY and CDR2 is SMNVEV (reference sequence). This CDR3 is 13 amino acids long. J lost 3 bases, V lost 11 bases, and 9 bases had no gene match.

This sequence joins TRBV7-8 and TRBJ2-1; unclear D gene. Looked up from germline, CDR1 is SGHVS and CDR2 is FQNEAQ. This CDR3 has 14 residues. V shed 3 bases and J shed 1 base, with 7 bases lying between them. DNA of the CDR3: TGTGCCAGCAGCTTGTGGGATTCCTACAATGAGCAGTTCTTC. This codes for CASSLWDSYNEQFF.

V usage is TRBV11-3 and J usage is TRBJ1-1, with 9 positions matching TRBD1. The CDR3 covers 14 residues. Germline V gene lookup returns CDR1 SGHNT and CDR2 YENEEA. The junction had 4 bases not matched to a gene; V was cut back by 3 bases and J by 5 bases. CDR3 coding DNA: TGTGCCAGCAGCTTCGGGACAGGGAGTACTGAAGCTTTCTTT. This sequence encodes CASSFGTGSTEAFF.

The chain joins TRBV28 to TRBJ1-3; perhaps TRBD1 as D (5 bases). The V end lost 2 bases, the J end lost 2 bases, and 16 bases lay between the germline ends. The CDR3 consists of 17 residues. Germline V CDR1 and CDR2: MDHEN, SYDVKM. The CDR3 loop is CASSLTGPAGPGNTIYF. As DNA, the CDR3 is TGTGCCAGCAGTTTAACGGGTCCAGCAGGGCCTGGAAACACCATATATTTT. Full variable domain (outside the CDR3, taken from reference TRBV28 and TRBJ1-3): DVKVTQSSRYLVKRTGEKVFLECVQDMDHENMFWYRQDPGLGLRLIYFSYDVKMKEKGDIPEGYSVSREKKERFSLILESASTNQTSMYLCASSLTGPAGPGNTIYFGEGSWLTVV.

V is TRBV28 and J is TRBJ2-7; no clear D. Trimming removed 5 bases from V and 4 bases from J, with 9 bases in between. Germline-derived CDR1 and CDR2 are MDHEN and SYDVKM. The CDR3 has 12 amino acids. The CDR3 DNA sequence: TGTGCCAGCAGTCCGTCCCGGTACGAGCAGTACTTC. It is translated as CASSPSRYEQYF.

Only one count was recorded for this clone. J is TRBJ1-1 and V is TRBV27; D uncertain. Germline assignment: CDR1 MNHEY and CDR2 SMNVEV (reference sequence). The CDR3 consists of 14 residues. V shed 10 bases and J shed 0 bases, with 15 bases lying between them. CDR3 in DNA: TGTGCCACCCGGGAGGGCGGGATGAACACTGAAGCTTTCTTT. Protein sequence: CATREGGMNTEAFF.

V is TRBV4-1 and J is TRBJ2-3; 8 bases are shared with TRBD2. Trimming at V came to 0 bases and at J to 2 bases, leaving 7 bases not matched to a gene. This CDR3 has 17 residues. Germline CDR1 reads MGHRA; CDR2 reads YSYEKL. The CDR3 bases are TGCGCCAGCAGCCAAGAGTCGGCTAGCGGGCACACAGATACGCAGTATTTT. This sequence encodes CASSQESASGHTDTQYF.